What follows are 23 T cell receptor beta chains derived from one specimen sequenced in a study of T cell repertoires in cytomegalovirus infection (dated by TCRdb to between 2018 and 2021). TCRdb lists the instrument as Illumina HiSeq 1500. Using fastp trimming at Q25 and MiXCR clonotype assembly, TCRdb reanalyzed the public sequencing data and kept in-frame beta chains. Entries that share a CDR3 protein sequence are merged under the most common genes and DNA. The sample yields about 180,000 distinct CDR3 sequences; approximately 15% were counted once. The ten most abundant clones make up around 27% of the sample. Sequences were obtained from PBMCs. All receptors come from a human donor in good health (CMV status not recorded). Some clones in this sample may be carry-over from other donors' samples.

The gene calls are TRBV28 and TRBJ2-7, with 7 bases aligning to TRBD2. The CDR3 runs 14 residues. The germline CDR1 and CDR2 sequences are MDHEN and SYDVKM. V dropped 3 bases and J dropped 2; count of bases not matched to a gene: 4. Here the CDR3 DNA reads TGTGCCAGCAGTTTGGGGGGGACCACCTACGAGCAGTACTTC. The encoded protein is CASSLGGTTYEQYF.

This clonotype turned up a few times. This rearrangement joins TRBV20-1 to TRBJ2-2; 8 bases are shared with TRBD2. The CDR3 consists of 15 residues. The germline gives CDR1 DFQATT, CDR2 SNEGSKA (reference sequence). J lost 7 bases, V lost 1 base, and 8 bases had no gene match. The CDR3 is CSARGRGGNSGELFF. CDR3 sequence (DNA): TGCAGTGCTAGAGGTCGGGGGGGAAATAGCGGGGAGCTGTTTTTT.

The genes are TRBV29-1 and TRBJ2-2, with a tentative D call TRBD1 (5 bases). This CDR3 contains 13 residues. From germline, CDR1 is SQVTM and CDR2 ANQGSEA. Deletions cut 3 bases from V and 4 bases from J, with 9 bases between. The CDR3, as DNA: TGCAGCGTTGACCAGGGTGGCACCGGGGAGCTGTTTTTT. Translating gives CSVDQGGTGELFF.

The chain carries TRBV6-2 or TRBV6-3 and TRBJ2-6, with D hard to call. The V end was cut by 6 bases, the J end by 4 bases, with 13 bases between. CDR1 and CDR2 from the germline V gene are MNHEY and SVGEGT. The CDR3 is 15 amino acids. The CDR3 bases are TGTGCCAGCAGCCTTGTGAAAGCCGGGGCCAACGTCCTGACTTTC. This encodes CASSLVKAGANVLTF.

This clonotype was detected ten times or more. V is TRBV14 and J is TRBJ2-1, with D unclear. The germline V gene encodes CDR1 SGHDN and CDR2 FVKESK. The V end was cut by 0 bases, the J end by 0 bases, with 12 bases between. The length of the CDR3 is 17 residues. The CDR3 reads CASSQESRAISYNEQFF. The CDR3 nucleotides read TGTGCCAGCAGCCAAGAGAGTCGGGCCATCTCCTACAATGAGCAGTTCTTC.

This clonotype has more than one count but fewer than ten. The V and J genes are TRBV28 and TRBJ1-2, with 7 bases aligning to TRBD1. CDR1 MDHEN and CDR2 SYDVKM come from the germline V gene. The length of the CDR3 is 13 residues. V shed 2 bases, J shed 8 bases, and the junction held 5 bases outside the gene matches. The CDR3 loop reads CASSLRQGQGYTF. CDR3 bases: TGTGCCAGCAGTTTAAGACAGGGTCAAGGCTACACCTTC.

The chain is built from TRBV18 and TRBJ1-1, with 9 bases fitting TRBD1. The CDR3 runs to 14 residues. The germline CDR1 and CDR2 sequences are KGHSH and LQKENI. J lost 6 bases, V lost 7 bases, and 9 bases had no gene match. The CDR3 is CASLRNDRGAEAFF. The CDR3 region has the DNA TGTGCCAGCTTAAGGAATGACAGGGGGGCTGAAGCTTTCTTT.

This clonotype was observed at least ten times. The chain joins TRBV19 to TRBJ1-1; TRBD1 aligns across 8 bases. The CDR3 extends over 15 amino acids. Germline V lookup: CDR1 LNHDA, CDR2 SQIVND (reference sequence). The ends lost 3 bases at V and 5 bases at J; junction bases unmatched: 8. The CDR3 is CASSMGGQGGTEAFF. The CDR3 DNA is TGTGCCAGTAGTATGGGAGGACAGGGTGGGACTGAAGCTTTCTTT.

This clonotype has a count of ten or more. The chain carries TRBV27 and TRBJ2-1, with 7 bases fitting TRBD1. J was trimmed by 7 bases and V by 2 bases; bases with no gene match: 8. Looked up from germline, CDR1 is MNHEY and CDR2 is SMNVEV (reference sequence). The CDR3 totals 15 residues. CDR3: CASSLRGGSWNEQFF. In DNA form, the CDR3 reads TGTGCCAGCAGTTTAAGAGGGGGCTCTTGGAATGAGCAGTTCTTC.

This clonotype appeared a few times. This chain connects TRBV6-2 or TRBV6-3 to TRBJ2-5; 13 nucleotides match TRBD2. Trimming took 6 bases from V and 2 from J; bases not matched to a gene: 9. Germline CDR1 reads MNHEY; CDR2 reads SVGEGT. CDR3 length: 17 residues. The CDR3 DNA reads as TGTGCCAGCAGGCAGGGACTAGCGGGATCACCACAAGAGACCCAGTACTTC. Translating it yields CASRQGLAGSPQETQYF.

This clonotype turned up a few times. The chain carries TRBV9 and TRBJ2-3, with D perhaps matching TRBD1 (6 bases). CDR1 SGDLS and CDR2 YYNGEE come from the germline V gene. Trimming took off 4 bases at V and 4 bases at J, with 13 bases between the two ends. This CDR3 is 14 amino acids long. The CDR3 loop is CASSPQGQPDTQYF. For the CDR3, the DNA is TGTGCCAGCAGCCCCCAGGGACAACCAGATACGCAGTATTTT.

As DNA, the CDR3 is TGTGCCAGCAGCCTTAGGGTTCTGAACACTGAAGCTTTCTTT. It translates to CASSLRVLNTEAFF. The gene calls are TRBV14 and TRBJ1-1, with D unresolved. Germline loops: CDR1 SGHDN, CDR2 FVKESK. The CDR3 spans 14 residues. The V end was cut by 4 bases, the J end by 0 bases, with 9 bases between.

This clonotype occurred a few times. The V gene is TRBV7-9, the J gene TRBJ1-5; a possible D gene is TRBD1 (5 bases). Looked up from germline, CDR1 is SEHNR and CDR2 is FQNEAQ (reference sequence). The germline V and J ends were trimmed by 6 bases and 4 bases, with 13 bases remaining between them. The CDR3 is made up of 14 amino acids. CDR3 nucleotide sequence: TGTGCCAGCAGTCCCTCGGGGCAGAATCAGCCCCAGCATTTT. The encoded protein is CASSPSGQNQPQHF.

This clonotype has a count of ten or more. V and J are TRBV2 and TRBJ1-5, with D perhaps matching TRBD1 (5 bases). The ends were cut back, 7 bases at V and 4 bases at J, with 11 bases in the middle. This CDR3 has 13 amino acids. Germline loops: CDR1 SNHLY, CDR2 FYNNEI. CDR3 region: CASIRGFNQPQHF. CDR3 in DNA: TGTGCCAGCATACGGGGGTTTAATCAGCCCCAGCATTTT.

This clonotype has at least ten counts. The CDR3: CASSLTGAKETQYF. CDR3 nucleotides: TGTGCCAGCAGCTTAACCGGGGCGAAGGAGACCCAGTACTTC. The V call is TRBV11-3, the J call TRBJ2-5; possibly TRBD1 or TRBD2 for D (5 bases each). Per germline, CDR1 SGHNT and CDR2 YENEEA. This CDR3 has 14 amino acids. The germline V and J ends were trimmed by 2 bases and 5 bases, with 12 bases remaining between them.

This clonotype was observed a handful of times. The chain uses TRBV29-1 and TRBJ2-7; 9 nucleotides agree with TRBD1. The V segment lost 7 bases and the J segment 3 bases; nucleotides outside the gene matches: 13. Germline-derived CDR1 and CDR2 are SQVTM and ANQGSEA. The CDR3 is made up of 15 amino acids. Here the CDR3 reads CSAISGQGIHYEQYF. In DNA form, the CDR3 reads TGCAGCGCTATTAGCGGACAGGGGATCCACTACGAGCAGTACTTC.

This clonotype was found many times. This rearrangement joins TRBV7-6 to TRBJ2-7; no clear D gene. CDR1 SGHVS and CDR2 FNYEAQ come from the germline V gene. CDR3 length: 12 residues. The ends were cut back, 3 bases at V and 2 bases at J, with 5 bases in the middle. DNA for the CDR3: TGTGCCAGCAGCTTCACTCCCTACGAGCAGTACTTC. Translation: CASSFTPYEQYF. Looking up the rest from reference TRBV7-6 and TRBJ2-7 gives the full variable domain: GAGVSQSPRYKVTKRGQDVALRCDPISGHVSLYWYRQALGQGPEFLTYFNYEAQQDKSGLPNDRFSAERPEGSISTLTIQRTEQRDSAMYRCASSFTPYEQYFGPGTRLTVT.

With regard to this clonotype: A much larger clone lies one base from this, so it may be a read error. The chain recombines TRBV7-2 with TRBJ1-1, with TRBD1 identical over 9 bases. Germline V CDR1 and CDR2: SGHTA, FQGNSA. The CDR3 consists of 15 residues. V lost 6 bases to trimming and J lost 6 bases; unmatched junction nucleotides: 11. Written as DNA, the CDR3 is TGTGCCAGCAGACCCGGGACAGGGCTTAACGCTGAAGCTTTCTTT. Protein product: CASRPGTGLNAEAFF.

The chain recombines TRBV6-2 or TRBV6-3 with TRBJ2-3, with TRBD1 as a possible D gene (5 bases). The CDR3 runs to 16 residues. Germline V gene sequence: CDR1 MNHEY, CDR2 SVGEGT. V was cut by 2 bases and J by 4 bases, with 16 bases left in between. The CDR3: CASSYPPEVGPDTQYF. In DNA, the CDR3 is TGTGCCAGCAGTTACCCCCCAGAGGTGGGGCCAGATACGCAGTATTTT.

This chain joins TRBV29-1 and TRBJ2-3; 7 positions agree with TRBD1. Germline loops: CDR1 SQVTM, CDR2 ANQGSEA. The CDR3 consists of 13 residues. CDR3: CRPHRGPPDTQYF. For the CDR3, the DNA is TGCAGACCTCACAGGGGCCCCCCGGATACGCAGTATTTT.

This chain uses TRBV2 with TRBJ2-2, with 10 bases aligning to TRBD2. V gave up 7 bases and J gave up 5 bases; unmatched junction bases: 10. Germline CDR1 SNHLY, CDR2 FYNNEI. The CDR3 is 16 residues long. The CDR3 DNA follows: TGTGCCAGCACCGCCGGCCCAGCGGGGGGGACCGGGGAGCTGTTTTTT. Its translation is CASTAGPAGGTGELFF.

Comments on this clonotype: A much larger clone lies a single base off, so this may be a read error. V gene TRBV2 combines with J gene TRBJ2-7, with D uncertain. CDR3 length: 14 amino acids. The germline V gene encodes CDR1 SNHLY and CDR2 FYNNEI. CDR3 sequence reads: CASILDLLSYEQCF. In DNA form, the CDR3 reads TGTGCCAGCATCCTGGACCTCCTCTCCTACGAGCAGTGCTTC.

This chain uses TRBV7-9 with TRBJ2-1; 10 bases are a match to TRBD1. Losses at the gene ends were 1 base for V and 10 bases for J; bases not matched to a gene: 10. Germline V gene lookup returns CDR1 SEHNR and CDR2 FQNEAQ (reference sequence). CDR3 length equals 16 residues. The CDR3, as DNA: TGTGCCAGCAGCTTAGACGGGACAGGGGTGGTTCGAGAGCAGTTCTTC. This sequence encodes CASSLDGTGVVREQFF.